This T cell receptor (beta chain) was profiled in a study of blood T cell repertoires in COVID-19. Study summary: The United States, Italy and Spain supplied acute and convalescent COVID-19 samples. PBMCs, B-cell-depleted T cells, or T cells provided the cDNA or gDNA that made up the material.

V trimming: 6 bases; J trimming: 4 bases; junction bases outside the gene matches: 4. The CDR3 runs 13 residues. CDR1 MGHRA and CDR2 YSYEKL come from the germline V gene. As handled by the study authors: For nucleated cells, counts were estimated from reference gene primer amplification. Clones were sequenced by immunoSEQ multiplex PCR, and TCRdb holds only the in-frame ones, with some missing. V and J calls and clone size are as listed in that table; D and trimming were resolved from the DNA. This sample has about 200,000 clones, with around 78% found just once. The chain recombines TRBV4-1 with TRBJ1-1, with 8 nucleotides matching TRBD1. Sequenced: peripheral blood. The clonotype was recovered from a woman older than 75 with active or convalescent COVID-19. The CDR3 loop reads CASSRQGATEAFF. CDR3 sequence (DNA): TGCGCCAGCAGTAGGCAGGGGGCCACTGAAGCTTTCTTT.